This TCR beta chain was recorded in a study of response to subunit inactivated influenza vaccine. The CDR3 totals 15 residues. The V gene end was trimmed by 0 bases and the J gene end by 8 bases; junction bases not matched to a gene: 7. Germline V gene data show CDR1 as DFQATT and CDR2 as SNEGSKA (reference sequence). The study's findings and limits: Every seasonal influenza vaccination brings in few new T cells, the authors suggested.

One entry per CDR3 protein results from TCRdb running MiXCR on the RT-PCR reads. The data show hundreds of thousands of distinct CDR3 sequences, 25% seen once. Concerning this clonotype itself: The antigen remains undetermined.

V and J are TRBV20-1 and TRBJ2-1; 10 nucleotides align to TRBD2. This receptor was obtained from a man aged 50 or older who received an inactivated influenza vaccine. Source: CD4+ T cells sorted from PBMCs, taken roughly 5 days after vaccination. CDR3 residues: CSARDSSGGRDEQFF. The CDR3 DNA reads as TGCAGTGCTAGAGATTCTAGCGGGGGCCGGGATGAGCAGTTCTTC.